Listed below are T cell receptor beta chains from one sample, sequenced in a study of blood T cell repertoires in COVID-19. Sequenced by immunoSEQ multiplex PCR; TCRdb stores in-frame clones only, minus some. This sample yields roughly 300,000 clones, of which roughly 87% are seen a single time; 1% belongs to the top ten. Sample: PBMCs or T cells enriched from blood (not recorded which). These receptors originate from a woman in her 30s who had recovered from COVID-19. Each CDR3 is given with its conserved first and last residue. Each record gives: clone size, V gene, J gene, D gene, CDR3 DNA, CDR3 protein. The D gene is left open where the match is weak. Part of the rows lack a size; the others show once, few, many or a class for expanded clones.

>.|TRBV7-2|TRBJ1-1|.
TGTGCCAGCAGCTTAGCGTTGGTCTTCCAGGGGACCACTGAAGCTTTCTTT
CASSLALVFQGTTEAFF
>once|TRBV19|TRBJ1-5|TRBD1
TGTGCCACCGACCCCGGGACAGGGGGGTATCAGCCCCAGCATTTT
CATDPGTGGYQPQHF
>.|TRBV19|TRBJ2-5|TRBD1
TGTGCCAGTAGGCTGACAGGGGAGAGTGAGACCCAGTACTTC
CASRLTGESETQYF
>.|TRBV5-1|TRBJ2-1|.
TGCGCCAGCAGCTCGGGTCCAGACAATGAGCAGTTCTTC
CASSSGPDNEQFF
>.|TRBV27|TRBJ1-1|.
TGTGCCAGCAGTCCCCGGGCAGGGGTCACTGAAGCTTTCTTT
CASSPRAGVTEAFF
>.|TRBV11-3|TRBJ2-3|.
TGTGCCAGCAGCTTATCGAGGCAGACAGATACGCAGTATTTT
CASSLSRQTDTQYF
>.|TRBV4-3|TRBJ1-3|.
TGCGCCAGCAGCCAAGATTTGGCAGGGGTTGGAAACACCATATATTTT
CASSQDLAGVGNTIYF
>.|TRBV4-1|TRBJ2-4|TRBD2
TGCGCCAGCAGCCCTACCGGACTAGCGGTGGCCAAAAACATTCAGTACTTC
CASSPTGLAVAKNIQYF
>.|TRBV7-6|TRBJ2-3|TRBD2
TGTGCCAGCAGCTTAGTGGCTAGCGGGGGGATAAGCACAGATACGCAGTATTTT
CASSLVASGGISTDTQYF
>.|TRBV15|TRBJ2-5|.
TGTGCCACCAGCAGAGATCTGGGCAACCAAGAGACCCAGTACTTC
CATSRDLGNQETQYF
>.|TRBV18|TRBJ1-1|.
TGTGCCAGCTCACCGAGGAACACTGAAGCTTTCTTT
CASSPRNTEAFF
>once|TRBV9|TRBJ2-3|.
TGTGCCAGCAGCGTAGAGACGAGGCATAGAAGCACAGATACGCAGTATTTT
CASSVETRHRSTDTQYF
>.|TRBV18|TRBJ2-7|TRBD1
TGTGCCAGCTCAACACAGGGGTACGAGCAGTACTTC
CASSTQGYEQYF
>once|TRBV9|TRBJ1-5|.
TGTGCCAGCAGCGCGGGTTCTTCTAGCAATCAGCCCCAGCATTTT
CASSAGSSSNQPQHF
>.|TRBV9|TRBJ2-1|TRBD2
TGTGCCAGCAGCGTACCACTAGCGGGGGGGGATGCTGAGCAGTTCTTC
CASSVPLAGGDAEQFF
>once|TRBV14|TRBJ2-1|TRBD2
TGTGCCAGCAGCCAAGGTGGGGCGGGGGTTAATGAGCAGTTCTTC
CASSQGGAGVNEQFF
>.|TRBV4-1|TRBJ2-7|.
TGCGCCAGCAGCCAAGTTGCAGGACTCGGCGAGCAGTACTTC
CASSQVAGLGEQYF
>.|TRBV10-1|TRBJ2-7|.
TGCGCCAGCAGTGAAGGGGCCAGGGGAGCCTACGAGCAGTACTTC
CASSEGARGAYEQYF
>few|TRBV6-2/TRBV6-3|TRBJ1-6|.
TGTGCCAGCAGTTACCCCCAGAAAGGGGCAGTGAATTCACCCCTCCACTTT
CASSYPQKGAVNSPLHF
>.|TRBV11-3|TRBJ2-7|TRBD1
TGTGCCAGCAGCTTAGGGACAGGGGGCGAGCAGTACTTC
CASSLGTGGEQYF
>.|TRBV19|TRBJ1-1|.
TGTGCCAGTAGTAGCGGTCTGAACACTGAAGCTTTCTTT
CASSSGLNTEAFF
>.|TRBV5-5|TRBJ1-3|.
TGTGCCAGCAGCGTTGGACAGCGAATCTCTGGAAACACCATATATTTT
CASSVGQRISGNTIYF